A selection of T cell receptor beta chains follows, all from one sample in a study of blood T cell repertoires in COVID-19. Sequenced by immunoSEQ multiplex PCR; TCRdb stores in-frame clones only, minus some. The table includes some 80,000 clones, about 92% detected once. The sequenced sample was peripheral blood. These receptors were taken from a woman over 75 with active or convalescent COVID-19. CDR3s include the opening cysteine and the closing phenylalanine or tryptophan. Each record gives: CDR3 protein, CDR3 DNA, J gene, D gene, clone size, V gene, CDR3 length. The D gene is left open where the match is weak. Rows may omit the clone size; those that give it use once, few, many or a size class.

cdr3_aa: CAINPGQGYEQYF; cdr3_nt: TGTGCCATCAATCCGGGACAGGGCTACGAGCAGTACTTC; j_call: TRBJ2-7; d_call: TRBD1; clone_size: .; v_call: TRBV10-3; cdr3_length: 13
cdr3_aa: CASSPSAGGETQYF; cdr3_nt: TGTGCCAGCAGCCCCTCAGCAGGCGGGGAGACCCAGTACTTC; j_call: TRBJ2-5; d_call: .; clone_size: .; v_call: TRBV7-7; cdr3_length: 14
cdr3_aa: CASSPGQNTEAFF; cdr3_nt: TGTGCCAGCTCCCCAGGACAGAACACTGAAGCTTTCTTT; j_call: TRBJ1-1; d_call: .; clone_size: .; v_call: TRBV18; cdr3_length: 13
cdr3_aa: CASSIGQGKRAGELFF; cdr3_nt: TGTGCCAGTAGTATAGGACAGGGGAAGCGCGCCGGGGAGCTGTTTTTT; j_call: TRBJ2-2; d_call: TRBD1; clone_size: .; v_call: TRBV19; cdr3_length: 16
cdr3_aa: CASSLIARSNQPQHF; cdr3_nt: TGTGCCAGCAGCTTGATAGCCCGCAGCAATCAGCCCCAGCATTTT; j_call: TRBJ1-5; d_call: .; clone_size: .; v_call: TRBV5-6; cdr3_length: 15
cdr3_aa: CASRSRDRGFTGELFF; cdr3_nt: TGTGCCAGCAGAAGCCGGGACAGGGGATTTACCGGGGAGCTGTTTTTT; j_call: TRBJ2-2; d_call: TRBD1; clone_size: .; v_call: TRBV6-6; cdr3_length: 16
cdr3_aa: CASSPFRGLGFNTQYF; cdr3_nt: TGCGCCAGCAGCCCGTTCCGGGGACTAGGTTTCAATACGCAGTATTTT; j_call: TRBJ2-3; d_call: TRBD2; clone_size: .; v_call: TRBV4-3; cdr3_length: 16
cdr3_aa: CATMRTSYNEQFF; cdr3_nt: TGTGCCACCATGAGGACATCTTACAATGAGCAGTTCTTC; j_call: TRBJ2-1; d_call: .; clone_size: .; v_call: TRBV24-1; cdr3_length: 13
cdr3_aa: CASRSGPNRVEDTIYF; cdr3_nt: TGCGCCAGCCGTTCTGGCCCCAACAGGGTGGAGGACACCATATATTTT; j_call: TRBJ1-3; d_call: .; clone_size: .; v_call: TRBV5-1; cdr3_length: 16
cdr3_aa: CSVVSSWRGGYTF; cdr3_nt: TGCAGCGTTGTCAGTTCGTGGCGCGGGGGCTACACCTTC; j_call: TRBJ1-2; d_call: .; clone_size: .; v_call: TRBV29-1; cdr3_length: 13
cdr3_aa: CASSLAGDPSYNEQFF; cdr3_nt: TGCGCCAGCAGCTTGGCAGGGGACCCCTCCTACAATGAGCAGTTCTTC; j_call: TRBJ2-1; d_call: .; clone_size: .; v_call: TRBV5-1; cdr3_length: 16
cdr3_aa: CASSWTVDLNTEAFF; cdr3_nt: TGCGCCAGCAGCTGGACTGTAGACCTTAACACTGAAGCTTTCTTT; j_call: TRBJ1-1; d_call: .; clone_size: .; v_call: TRBV5-1; cdr3_length: 15
cdr3_aa: CASGPQGTTEAFF; cdr3_nt: TGTGCCAGCGGGCCACAGGGTACCACTGAAGCTTTCTTT; j_call: TRBJ1-1; d_call: .; clone_size: .; v_call: TRBV27; cdr3_length: 13
cdr3_aa: CASSFFGTGSNEKLFF; cdr3_nt: TGTGCCAGCAGCTTCTTTGGGACAGGATCGAATGAAAAACTGTTTTTT; j_call: TRBJ1-4; d_call: TRBD1; clone_size: once; v_call: TRBV5-5; cdr3_length: 16
cdr3_aa: CASSWDFGGDGYTF; cdr3_nt: TGTGCCAGCAGCTGGGACTTTGGGGGGGATGGCTACACCTTC; j_call: TRBJ1-2; d_call: .; clone_size: .; v_call: TRBV28; cdr3_length: 14
cdr3_aa: CASSPTVVNSPLHF; cdr3_nt: TGTGCCAGCAGCCCGACAGTTGTTAATTCACCCCTCCACTTT; j_call: TRBJ1-6; d_call: .; clone_size: .; v_call: TRBV7-2; cdr3_length: 14
cdr3_aa: CASSPSKNEQFF; cdr3_nt: TGTGCCAGCAGCCCCTCTAAGAATGAGCAGTTCTTC; j_call: TRBJ2-1; d_call: .; clone_size: medium-sized; v_call: TRBV9; cdr3_length: 12
cdr3_aa: CSVAPRRGYNEQFF; cdr3_nt: TGCAGCGTCGCCCCAAGAAGGGGATACAATGAGCAGTTCTTC; j_call: TRBJ2-1; d_call: .; clone_size: .; v_call: TRBV29-1; cdr3_length: 14
cdr3_aa: CASSGGRGNEQFF; cdr3_nt: TGTGCCAGCAGCGGCGGGAGGGGCAATGAGCAGTTCTTC; j_call: TRBJ2-1; d_call: TRBD2; clone_size: few; v_call: TRBV7-9; cdr3_length: 13
cdr3_aa: CASSLDESGSGYTF; cdr3_nt: TGTGCCAGCAGCTTAGATGAATCGGGTTCTGGCTACACCTTC; j_call: TRBJ1-2; d_call: .; clone_size: .; v_call: TRBV11-3; cdr3_length: 14